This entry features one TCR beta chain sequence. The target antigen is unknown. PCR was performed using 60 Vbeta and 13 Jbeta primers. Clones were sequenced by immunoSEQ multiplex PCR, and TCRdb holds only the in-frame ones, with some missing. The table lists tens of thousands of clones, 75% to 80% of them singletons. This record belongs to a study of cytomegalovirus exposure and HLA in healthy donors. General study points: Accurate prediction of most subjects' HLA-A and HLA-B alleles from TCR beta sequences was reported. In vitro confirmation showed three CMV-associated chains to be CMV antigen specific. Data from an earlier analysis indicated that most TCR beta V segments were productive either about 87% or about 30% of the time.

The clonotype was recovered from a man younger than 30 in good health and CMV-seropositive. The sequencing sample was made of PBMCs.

The CDR3 spells CASSHKQGGVVGYTF. The CDR3 nucleotides are TGTGCCAGCTCACATAAACAGGGTGGTGTAGTTGGCTACACCTTC. This chain connects TRBV18 to TRBJ1-2; TRBD1 might be the D (6 bases). The V gene lost 4 bases and the J gene lost 7 bases, with 19 bases spanning the gap. The CDR3 is 15 residues long. CDR1 is KGHSH and CDR2 is LQKENI in the germline V gene.